This TCR beta chain was sequenced in a study of coeliac disease. Each fraction contributed one 500,000-cell aliquot for sequencing. Sequencing used immunoSEQ multiplex PCR; TCRdb keeps in-frame clones, though not all of them. The sample includes 7,200 or so clones, 65% to 80% of them seen just once. Comments on this clone: What it binds is unknown.

Whole-study findings and limits: In active celiac disease, intraepithelial and lamina propria TRB and TRG repertoires were less clonal than controls. Of coeliac lamina propria samples, about 50% of the 18 held published gliadin-specific TRB sequences, versus 1 of 6 controls.

Germline assignment: CDR1 SGHRS and CDR2 YFSETQ. This CDR3 has 15 residues. The V and J ends lost 1 base and 1 base respectively, with 9 bases between them. The material sequenced was lamina propria lymphocytes from the gut. This receptor was taken from a woman aged 18-29 years with active celiac disease. V is TRBV5-1 and J is TRBJ1-3; weak D call: TRBD1 (5 bases). CDR3 DNA sequence: TGCGCCAGCAGCTTGACAGGCATGTCTGGAAACACCATATATTTT. Translation gives CASSLTGMSGNTIYF.